The source of this T cell receptor beta chain is a study of human T cells and chemical hapten exposure. Across the whole study: During the roughly 25-week study period, patients had diphenylcyclopropenone applied to the scalp every week. Minor volume differences among pooled libraries chiefly drove per-sample TCR yield variation.

This clonotype was observed many times. As to time point: patch test 1, 2 weeks after DPC sensitization. The sample's treatment: therapeutic diphenylcyclopropenone sensitization with weekly scalp DPC. Using its own MiXCR run on the RACE reads, TCRdb lists one record per CDR3 protein. This table holds 80,000 to 100,000 distinct CDR3 sequences, about 8% found once. The receptor was isolated from a woman aged 25-40 years with alopecia areata. Some clones in this sample may be carry-over from other donors' samples. Sequences were derived from whole blood, sampled in connection with sensitization to the hapten diphenylcyclopropenone (DPC).

The CDR3 DNA follows: TGCAGCGTTGAAACAGGGGACGGCTACACCTTC. Translating it yields CSVETGDGYTF. The chain uses TRBV29-1 and TRBJ1-2; 7 nucleotides line up with TRBD1. Trimming removed 2 bases from V and 8 bases from J; junction bases left unmatched: 2. CDR1 is SQVTM, CDR2 ANQGSEA, per germline. The CDR3 extends over 11 amino acids.